The 5 T cell receptor beta chains below were found in one sample sequenced in a study of Ad26.COV2.S vaccination and SARS-CoV-2 variants. Here immunoSEQ multiplex PCR was the method, and the copy in TCRdb shows in-frame clones only, minus some. The sample contains hundreds of thousands of clones, roughly nine tenths of which appear only once. Treatment reported: roughly 19 received Ad26.COV2.S at low or high dose, single or two shots; about 5 received placebo; per-sample allocation not given. Day 63 after the first injection of vaccine or placebo was the sampling time. The material sequenced was peripheral blood, taken in a trial of Ad26.COV2.S vaccine versus placebo. Source of these receptors: a person between 18 and 65 years old who received the Ad26.COV2.S COVID-19 vaccine or a placebo.

The chain uses TRBV21-1 and TRBJ2-7; TRBD2, the table's D call, lacks a check against the DNA. TRBV21-1 is given as a pseudogene. CDR3 length: 13 residues. The CDR3 loop reads CASHYGRSREQYV. CDR3 DNA: TGTGCCAGCCACTACGGGAGGTCGAGGGAGCAGTACGTC.

This chain joins TRBV2 and TRBJ2-3; 8 bases agree with TRBD2. This CDR3 region has 13 residues. CDR1 and CDR2 (germline): SNHLY, FYNNEI. CDR3 sequence (DNA): TGTGCGAGCGGGGGCCCCGGGACAGATACGCAGTATTTT. Protein: CASGGPGTDTQYF.

The chain uses TRBV9 and TRBJ2-3; 12 positions agree with TRBD2. This CDR3 comprises 16 residues. V shed 5 bases, J shed 1 base, and the junction held 5 bases outside the gene matches. Germline V lookup: CDR1 SGDLS, CDR2 YYNGEE. CDR3 amino acids: CASSRLAGAGTDTQYF. The CDR3 DNA reads TGTGCCAGCAGTCGACTAGCGGGGGCGGGCACAGATACGCAGTATTTT. The variable domain in full, with the rest retrieved from reference TRBV9 and TRBJ2-3, is DSGVTQTPKHLITATGQRVTLRCSPRSGDLSVYWYQQSLDQGLQFLIQYYNGEERAKGNILERFSAQQFPDLHSELNLSSLELGDSALYFCASSRLAGAGTDTQYFGPGTRLTVL.

The J gene is TRBJ2-7, the V gene TRBV6-5, with D possibly being TRBD2 (5 bases). V was clipped by 6 bases and J by 4 bases, with 19 bases between them. Per germline, CDR1 MNHEY and CDR2 SVGAGI. This CDR3 region has 15 residues. The DNA for the CDR3 is TGTGCCAGCAGACCTACCGGAGGCACTCCTTACGAGCAGTACTTC. This sequence encodes CASRPTGGTPYEQYF.

The CDR3 region is CASRPRFRDRATGELFF. The CDR3 DNA follows: TGTGCCAGTAGACCTCGCTTCCGGGACAGGGCCACCGGGGAGCTGTTTTTT. The chain recombines TRBV19 with TRBJ2-2, with 9 bases fitting TRBD1. The CDR3 contains 17 residues. The trim removed 6 bases at V and 4 bases at J, leaving 12 bases unmatched. CDR1 and CDR2 (germline): LNHDA, SQIVND (reference sequence).